This record looks at one T cell receptor beta chain sequence and its context. This entry is derived from a study of blood T cell repertoires in COVID-19. The overall study: Material from acute and convalescent COVID-19 was sourced from the United States, Italy and Spain. T cells, B-cell-depleted T cells, or PBMCs provided the cDNA or gDNA that served as material.

Repertoires were generated with immunoSEQ multiplex PCR, while TCRdb's copy carries only in-frame clones and drops some. Seen here are some 90,000 clones, 83% observed once, and the top ten hold around 10%. The CDR3 is 14 residues long. V shed 3 bases, J shed 9 bases, and the junction held 6 bases outside the gene matches. Germline V gene lookup returns CDR1 MDHEN and CDR2 SYDVKM. This chain joins TRBV28 and TRBJ1-1; 11 positions agree with TRBD1. The sample taken for sequencing was peripheral blood. This sequence was found in a human donor in a cohort sampled during active COVID-19. CDR3 in DNA: TGTGCCAGCAGTTTTGCGGACAGGGGGCAGAAAGCTTTCTTT. This sequence encodes CASSFADRGQKAFF.